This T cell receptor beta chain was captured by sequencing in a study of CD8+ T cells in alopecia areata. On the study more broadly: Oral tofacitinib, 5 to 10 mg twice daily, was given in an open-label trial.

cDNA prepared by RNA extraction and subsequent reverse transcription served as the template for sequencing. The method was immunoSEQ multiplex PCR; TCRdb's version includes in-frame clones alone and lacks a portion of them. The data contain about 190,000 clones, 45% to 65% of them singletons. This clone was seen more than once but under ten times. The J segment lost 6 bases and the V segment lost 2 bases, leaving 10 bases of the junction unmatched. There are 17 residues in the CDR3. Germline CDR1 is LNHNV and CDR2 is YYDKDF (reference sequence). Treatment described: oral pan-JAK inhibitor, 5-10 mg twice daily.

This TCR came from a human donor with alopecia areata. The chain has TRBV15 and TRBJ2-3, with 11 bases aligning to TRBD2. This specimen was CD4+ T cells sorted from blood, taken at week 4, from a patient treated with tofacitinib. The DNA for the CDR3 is TGTGCCACCAGCAGATATGGGACTAGCGGTAGGTTGGATACGCAGTATTTT. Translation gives CATSRYGTSGRLDTQYF. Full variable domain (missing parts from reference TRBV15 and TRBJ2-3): DAMVIQNPRYQVTQFGKPVTLSCSQTLNHNVMYWYQQKSSQAPKLLFHYYDKDFNNEADTPDNFQSRRPNTSFCFLDIRSPGLGDTAMYLCATSRYGTSGRLDTQYFGPGTRLTVL.